These 32 T cell receptor beta chains were all obtained from the same sample, sequenced in a study of response to subunit inactivated influenza vaccine. TCRdb re-derived calls from the RT-PCR reads in MiXCR, one entry per CDR3 protein. The sample records 500,000 to 650,000 distinct CDR3 sequences, about 7.6% being singletons. The sample here was PBMCs from blood, taken around 25 months after vaccination. Source of these receptors: a man aged 45 to 75 who received an inactivated influenza vaccine.

The table lists this clonotype with a few counts. The chain combines TRBV12-3 or TRBV12-4 with TRBJ2-1; D is possibly TRBD1 or TRBD2 (7 bases each). The CDR3 loop spans 15 amino acids. The V gene lost 6 bases and the J gene lost 8 bases, with 20 bases spanning the gap. The DNA for the CDR3 is TGTGCCAGCAGCCTCAGACAGGGAGGGTTCGATGAGCAGTTCTTC. Residues: CASSLRQGGFDEQFF.

This clonotype was seen a handful of times. The V and J genes are TRBV4-3 and TRBJ2-1; maybe TRBD2 (7 bases). The CDR3 contains 17 residues. In germline, CDR1 is LGHNA, CDR2 YSLEER. Trimming removed 1 base from V and 2 bases from J, with 15 bases in between. The CDR3 nucleotides are TGCGCCAGCAGCCAAGGGGGGGGCAGGGGACCCTACAATGAGCAGTTCTTC. This encodes CASSQGGGRGPYNEQFF.

This clonotype was counted only a few times. The rearrangement links TRBV7-9 to TRBJ1-6; D unresolved. The CDR3 has 14 amino acids. Germline CDR1 and CDR2: SEHNR and FQNEAQ (reference sequence). Trimming pared 3 bases from V and 7 bases from J, leaving 10 bases between. CDR3 in amino acids: CASSFFTGNSPLHF. The DNA of the CDR3 is TGTGCCAGCAGCTTTTTTACGGGCAATTCACCCCTCCACTTT.

CDR3 nucleotides: TGTGCCAGCAGCGTCAACAGACAGTCCTACGAGCAGTACTTC. The encoded protein is CASSVNRQSYEQYF. This sequence joins TRBV11-2 and TRBJ2-7, with D possibly TRBD1 on 5 matching bases. Germline CDR1 and CDR2: SGHAT and FQNNGV. Trimming left V 5 bases short and J 1 base short, with 12 bases between. This CDR3 spans 14 amino acids.

The V and J genes are TRBV20-1 and TRBJ2-3; D is unclear. Trimming removed 2 bases at V and 2 bases at J, with 14 bases between. Per germline, CDR1 DFQATT and CDR2 SNEGSKA (reference sequence). CDR3 length: 15 residues. This chain's CDR3 is CSARPLVGPTDTQYF. The CDR3 region has the DNA TGCAGTGCTAGACCCTTGGTCGGGCCCACAGATACGCAGTATTTT.

This clonotype was observed a handful of times. V and J are TRBV5-5 and TRBJ2-3; a weak D match, TRBD2 (6 bases). Germline V lookup: CDR1 SGHKS, CDR2 YYEKEE (reference sequence). V lost 6 bases and J 6 bases, leaving 20 bases between the germline ends. This CDR3 region has 15 residues. CDR3 region: CASNKRLVPFDTQYF. The CDR3 DNA sequence: TGTGCCAGCAACAAGAGACTAGTCCCTTTCGATACGCAGTATTTT.

This clonotype was seen a few times. The J gene is TRBJ2-1, the V gene TRBV12-5; perhaps TRBD2 as D (5 bases). CDR3 length: 16 residues. The germline CDR1 and CDR2 sequences are LGHNT and FRNRAP. Trimming shortened V by 2 bases and J by 4 bases, and 15 bases separated the two germline ends. The CDR3 DNA is TGTGCTAGTGGTTTGTTTCGACCCGGGGAATACAATGAGCAGTTCTTC. This encodes CASGLFRPGEYNEQFF. Based on the CDR3 plus reference TRBV12-5 and TRBJ2-1, the full variable domain is DARVTQTPRHKVTEMGQEVTMRCQPILGHNTVFWYRQTMMQGLELLAYFRNRAPLDDSGMPKDRFSAEMPDATLATLKIQPSEPRDSAVYFCASGLFRPGEYNEQFFGPGTRLTVL.

This clonotype has just a few counts. The chain uses TRBV27 and TRBJ2-6; 8 nucleotides match TRBD2. This CDR3 comprises 17 residues. Trimming took 2 bases from V and 1 from J; bases not matched to a gene: 4. The germline CDR1 and CDR2 sequences are MNHEY and SMNVEV (reference sequence). The CDR3 spells CASSLRGGRSGANVLTF. The CDR3 bases are TGTGCCAGCAGTTTAAGAGGCGGGAGGTCTGGGGCCAACGTCCTGACTTTC.

The J gene is TRBJ2-5, the V gene TRBV4-3, with 7 bases that match TRBD2. The CDR3 spans 13 residues. Trimming at V came to 4 bases and at J to 7 bases, leaving 6 bases not matched to a gene. The V gene's germline CDR1 is LGHNA and CDR2 YSLEER. CDR3 sequence (DNA): TGCGCCAGCAGCCGCGTCTCGGGGGGGACCCAGTACTTC. It codes for CASSRVSGGTQYF.

This clonotype showed up many times. The V and J genes are TRBV11-2 and TRBJ2-3; the D gene is possibly TRBD2 (5 bases). CDR3 length equals 15 residues. V was pared by 1 base and J by 0 bases, with 8 bases between. CDR1 is SGHAT, CDR2 FQNNGV, per germline. The CDR3: CASSLAGISTDTQYF. CDR3 DNA: TGTGCCAGCAGCTTAGCCGGGATAAGCACAGATACGCAGTATTTT.

The chain links TRBV4-3 to TRBJ2-7, with 7 positions matching TRBD2. The V gene end was trimmed by 1 base and the J gene end by 1 base; junction bases not matched to a gene: 4. This CDR3 region has 15 residues. Germline V CDR1 and CDR2: LGHNA, YSLEER. Here the CDR3 DNA reads TGCGCCAGCAGCCAAGCGGCTAGCGGATCCTACGAGCAGTACTTC. It codes for CASSQAASGSYEQYF.

This rearrangement joins TRBV11-2 to TRBJ2-2, with TRBD2 as a possible D gene (7 bases). Between the trimmed V and J ends, which lost 5 bases and 8 bases, there was a span of 15 bases. Germline V gene lookup returns CDR1 SGHAT and CDR2 FQNNGV. This CDR3 has 14 residues. DNA for the CDR3: TGTGCCAGCAGCCACCAGGCGGGGGCGGGGGAGCTGTTTTTT. Protein sequence: CASSHQAGAGELFF.

There are many counts of this clonotype. The V call is TRBV6-6, the J call TRBJ2-7, with D perhaps matching TRBD1 (5 bases). The CDR3 is made up of 12 amino acids. V was shortened by 5 bases and J by 12 bases, with 17 bases between the two germline ends. Germline V gene lookup returns CDR1 MNHNY and CDR2 SVGAGI (reference sequence). CDR3 coding DNA: TGTGCCAGCAGTGACCGAAGGGGCTCGGGGTACTTC. Amino acid sequence: CASSDRRGSGYF.

This clonotype turned up a few times. The CDR3 region has the DNA TGTGCCAGCAGCCCGGGACAGGGGGCCAAAAACATTCAGTACTTC. This encodes CASSPGQGAKNIQYF. V is TRBV7-9 and J is TRBJ2-4; the match to TRBD1 covers 10 bases. Germline CDR1 is SEHNR and CDR2 is FQNEAQ (reference sequence). V was pared by 5 bases and J by 1 base, with 2 bases of the junction left unmatched. The CDR3 is 15 amino acids. The full variable domain, its missing parts supplied by reference TRBV7-9 and TRBJ2-4, is DTGVSQNPRHKITKRGQNVTFRCDPISEHNRLYWYRQTLGQGPEFLTYFQNEAQLEKSRLLSDRFSAERPKGSFSTLEIQRTEQGDSAMYLCASSPGQGAKNIQYFGAGTRLSVL.

The genes are TRBV15 and TRBJ2-7; 8 positions agree with TRBD1. The length of the CDR3 is 14 residues. The ends lost 2 bases at V and 5 bases at J; junction bases unmatched: 5. Germline-derived CDR1 and CDR2 are LNHNV and YYDKDF (reference sequence). The CDR3 reads CATSRPDRVHEQYF. The DNA for the CDR3 is TGTGCCACCAGCAGACCGGACAGGGTCCACGAGCAGTACTTC.

This clonotype was detected only a few times. V gene TRBV20-1 combines with J gene TRBJ2-7; D remains unclear. The CDR3 has 13 residues. The V end was cut by 2 bases, the J end by 2 bases, with 10 bases between. The germline CDR1 and CDR2 sequences are DFQATT and SNEGSKA (reference sequence). In DNA form, the CDR3 reads TGCAGTGCTAGATCCCCGGCTACCTACGAGCAGTACTTC. It yields the protein CSARSPATYEQYF.

There are a few counts of this clonotype. The rearrangement uses TRBV10-3 and TRBJ2-6; unclear D gene. This CDR3 comprises 12 residues. From germline, CDR1 is ENHRY and CDR2 SYGVKD. Trimming took 10 bases from V and 3 from J, leaving 7 bases between them. The CDR3 DNA reads as TGTGCCACCGACCGTGGGGCCAACGTCCTGACTTTC. It translates to CATDRGANVLTF.

As concerns this clonotype: This sequence may be a read error, since a much larger clone differs from it by one base. The genes are TRBV5-6 and TRBJ2-7; D is unclear. Germline V CDR1 and CDR2: SGHDT, YYEEEE. V was shortened by 0 bases and J by 9 bases, with 13 bases between the two germline ends. The CDR3 extends over 13 amino acids. The CDR3 bases are TGTGCCAGCAGCTTGGCCCTCGGTGACGCGCAGTACTTC. Translated, it gives CASSLALGDAQYF. The full variable domain, completed using reference TRBV5-6 and TRBJ2-7, is DAGVTQSPTHLIKTRGQQVTLRCSPKSGHDTVSWYQQALGQGPQFIFQYYEEEERQRGNFPDRFSGHQFPNYSSELNVNALLLGDSALYLCASSLALGDAQYFGPGTRLTVT.

This clonotype was seen repeatedly, ten times or more. This rearrangement joins TRBV5-1 to TRBJ1-1; possible D gene TRBD1, 5 bases. The CDR3 has 14 amino acids. The V end lost 0 bases, the J end lost 6 bases, and 12 bases lay between the germline ends. CDR1 and CDR2 from the germline V gene are SGHRS and YFSETQ. CDR3 loop: CASSLDRPKAEAFF. As DNA, the CDR3 is TGCGCCAGCAGCTTGGACAGGCCCAAGGCTGAAGCTTTCTTT.

This clonotype was observed a few times. The V call is TRBV7-2, the J call TRBJ2-1, with D tentatively TRBD2 (6 bases). Germline V lookup: CDR1 SGHTA, CDR2 FQGNSA. Trimming removed 1 base from V and 4 bases from J, with 11 bases in between. The CDR3 is 15 amino acids. This CDR3 is CASSLVGGMYNEQFF. CDR3 sequence (DNA): TGTGCCAGCAGCTTAGTGGGCGGGATGTACAATGAGCAGTTCTTC.

The rearrangement links TRBV6-2 or TRBV6-3 to TRBJ2-2; TRBD2 matches 7 bases. In germline, CDR1 is MNHEY, CDR2 SVGEGT. V shed 11 bases and J 1 base; nucleotides not matched to a gene: 4. This CDR3 spans 13 amino acids. The CDR3 spells CAGGGRNTGELFF. DNA of the CDR3: TGTGCCGGAGGCGGGAGGAACACCGGGGAGCTGTTTTTT.

This clonotype was seen only a few times. The chain uses TRBV6-2 or TRBV6-3 and TRBJ1-1; a weak D match, TRBD1 (5 bases). V gave up 1 base and J gave up 3 bases, with 18 bases separating them. Per the germline V gene, CDR1 is MNHEY and CDR2 is SVGEGT. This CDR3 spans 17 amino acids. CDR3 region: CASSYYSSGGKDTEAFF. Written as DNA, the CDR3 is TGTGCCAGCAGTTACTATAGCAGTGGGGGTAAGGACACTGAAGCTTTCTTT.

In its sample, this clonotype was seen a few times. The chain couples TRBV5-6 to TRBJ2-7; maybe TRBD2 (5 bases). Germline lookup yields CDR1 SGHDT and CDR2 YYEEEE. The CDR3 sequence is 13 residues long. V dropped 2 bases and J dropped 7 bases, with 13 bases sitting between them. The CDR3 nucleotides read TGTGCCAGCAGCTTCAGACGGGGTAGAGAGCAGTACTTC. It yields the protein CASSFRRGREQYF.

The genes are TRBV7-2 and TRBJ1-6; D gene ambiguous. CDR3 length: 15 amino acids. Germline V CDR1 and CDR2: SGHTA, FQGNSA. V gave up 5 bases and J gave up 4 bases, with 12 bases separating them. The CDR3 region is CASSGIQQYNSPLHF. In nucleotides, the CDR3 is TGTGCCAGCAGCGGAATACAGCAGTATAATTCACCCCTCCACTTT.

This clonotype was detected ten times or more. CDR3 DNA: TGTGCCAGCAGTACAGCGGGATCCTACGAGCAGTACTTC. Protein sequence: CASSTAGSYEQYF. The J gene is TRBJ2-7, the V gene TRBV6-2 or TRBV6-3, with 7 bases matching TRBD2. CDR1 and CDR2 (germline): MNHEY, SVGEGT. This CDR3 is built from 13 residues. V was clipped by 5 bases and J by 1 base; unmatched bases: 2.

This clonotype occurred a few times. This CDR3 reads CRAGGGDYGYTF. Here the CDR3 DNA reads TGCAGGGCGGGGGGCGGAGACTATGGCTACACCTTC. The chain has TRBV20-1 and TRBJ1-2, with D possibly being TRBD1 (6 bases). The CDR3 totals 12 residues. In germline, CDR1 is DFQATT, CDR2 SNEGSKA (reference sequence).

This clonotype came up many times. The rearrangement uses TRBV6-1 and TRBJ2-7; unclear D gene. Germline CDR1 reads MNHNS; CDR2 reads SASEGT. The CDR3 has 13 amino acids. The ends were cut back, 7 bases at V and 4 bases at J, with 14 bases in the middle. Here the CDR3 reads CASKGQKKYEQYF. DNA for the CDR3: TGTGCCAGCAAGGGTCAAAAAAAATACGAGCAGTACTTC.

There are many counts of this clonotype. The V and J genes are TRBV25-1 and TRBJ1-5, with 8 nucleotides matching TRBD1. V lost 9 bases and J lost 2; bases outside the gene matches: 6. The CDR3 covers 14 residues. Per the germline V gene, CDR1 is MGHDK and CDR2 is SYGVNS. CDR3 in amino acids: CASRGQGGNQPQHF. The CDR3, as DNA: TGTGCCAGTAGAGGACAGGGAGGCAATCAGCCCCAGCATTTT.

This clonotype has ten or more counts. The chain carries TRBV29-1 and TRBJ1-2; D not resolved. The length of the CDR3 is 17 residues. V was clipped by 2 bases and J by 1 base, with 20 bases between them. CDR1 is SQVTM, CDR2 ANQGSEA, per germline. CDR3 bases: TGCAGCGTTGAACTAGGGTCCTTTTTGAAGGATAACTATGGCTACACCTTC. It yields the protein CSVELGSFLKDNYGYTF.

This clonotype was detected ten times or more. This sequence joins TRBV6-2 or TRBV6-3 and TRBJ1-1; D is possibly TRBD1 (5 bases). V was clipped by 2 bases and J by 4 bases, with 17 bases between them. The germline gives CDR1 MNHEY, CDR2 SVGEGT. The CDR3 is made up of 16 amino acids. CDR3 sequence reads: CASSYPRGGLGTEAFF. Written as DNA, the CDR3 is TGTGCCAGCAGTTACCCCCGGGGGGGTTTGGGCACTGAAGCTTTCTTT.

This chain joins TRBV11-2 and TRBJ2-6; D remains unclear. Germline values: CDR1 SGHAT, CDR2 FQNNGV. V gave up 1 base and J gave up 2 bases, with 9 bases separating them. The CDR3 loop spans 16 amino acids. The CDR3 sequence is CASSLVKDPGANVLTF. The CDR3 DNA reads TGTGCCAGCAGCTTAGTAAAGGACCCTGGGGCCAACGTCCTGACTTTC.

The V and J genes are TRBV20-1 and TRBJ2-5; D remains ambiguous. V was clipped by 1 base and J by 4 bases, with 7 bases between them. The CDR3 spans 12 residues. Germline CDR1 reads DFQATT; CDR2 reads SNEGSKA (reference sequence). DNA of the CDR3: TGCAGTGCTAGAGGGCCCGTAGAGACCCAGTACTTC. Protein product: CSARGPVETQYF.